This TCR beta chain originates from a study of glioma-infiltrating T cells after dendritic cell vaccination. The assay was immunoSEQ multiplex PCR, and TCRdb's table has in-frame clones only and misses some. The sample records about 100,000 clones, 75% to 85% being singletons. This CDR3 is 15 amino acids long. Germline V gene lookup returns CDR1 SEHNR and CDR2 FQNEAQ (reference sequence). The V segment lost 5 bases and the J segment 4 bases; nucleotides outside the gene matches: 4. The rearrangement uses TRBV7-9 and TRBJ1-6, with TRBD1 matching over 8 bases. This sample comprised blood, obtained before dendritic cell vaccination. This TCR was recovered from a human donor with glioblastoma. As DNA, the CDR3 is TGTGCCAGCAGCCTGGGACAGGTTTATAATTCACCCCTCCACTTT. Residues: CASSLGQVYNSPLHF. Full variable domain (outside the CDR3, taken from reference TRBV7-9 and TRBJ1-6): DTGVSQNPRHKITKRGQNVTFRCDPISEHNRLYWYRQTLGQGPEFLTYFQNEAQLEKSRLLSDRFSAERPKGSFSTLEIQRTEQGDSAMYLCASSLGQVYNSPLHFGNGTRLTVT.